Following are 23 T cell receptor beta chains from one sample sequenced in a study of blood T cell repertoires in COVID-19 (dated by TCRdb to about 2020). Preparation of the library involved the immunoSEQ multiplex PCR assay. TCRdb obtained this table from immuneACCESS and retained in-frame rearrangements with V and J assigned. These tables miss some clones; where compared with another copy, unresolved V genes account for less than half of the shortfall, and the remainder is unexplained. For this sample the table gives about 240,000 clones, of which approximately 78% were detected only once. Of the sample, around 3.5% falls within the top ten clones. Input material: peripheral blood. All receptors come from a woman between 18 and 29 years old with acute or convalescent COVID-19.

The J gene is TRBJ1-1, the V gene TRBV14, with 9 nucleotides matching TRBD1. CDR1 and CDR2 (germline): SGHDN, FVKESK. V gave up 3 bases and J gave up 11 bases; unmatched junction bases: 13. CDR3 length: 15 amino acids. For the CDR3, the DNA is TGTGCCAGCAGCCACGAATCCGGGACAGGGTTCGGCGCTTTCTTT. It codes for CASSHESGTGFGAFF.

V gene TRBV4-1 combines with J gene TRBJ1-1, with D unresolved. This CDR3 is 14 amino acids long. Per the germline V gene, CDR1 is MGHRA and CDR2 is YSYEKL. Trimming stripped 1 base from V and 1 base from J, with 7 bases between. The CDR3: CASSQAPQNTEAFF. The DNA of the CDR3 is TGCGCCAGCAGCCAAGCGCCACAGAACACTGAAGCTTTCTTT.

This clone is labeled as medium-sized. CDR3 in amino acids: CSASGQVDYEQYF. The CDR3 bases are TGCAGTGCTAGTGGCCAGGTTGACTACGAGCAGTACTTC. The gene calls are TRBV20-1 and TRBJ2-7; D ambiguous. Germline V gives CDR1 DFQATT, CDR2 SNEGSKA (reference sequence). The V and J ends lost 3 bases and 3 bases respectively, with 12 bases between them. This CDR3 has 13 amino acids.

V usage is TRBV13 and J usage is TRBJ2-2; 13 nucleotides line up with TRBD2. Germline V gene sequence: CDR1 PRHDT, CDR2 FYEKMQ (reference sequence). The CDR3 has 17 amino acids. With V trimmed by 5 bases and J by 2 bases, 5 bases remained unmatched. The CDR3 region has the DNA TGTGCCAGCAGCCCAGGACTAGCGGGAGTAAACACCGGGGAGCTGTTTTTT. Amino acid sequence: CASSPGLAGVNTGELFF.

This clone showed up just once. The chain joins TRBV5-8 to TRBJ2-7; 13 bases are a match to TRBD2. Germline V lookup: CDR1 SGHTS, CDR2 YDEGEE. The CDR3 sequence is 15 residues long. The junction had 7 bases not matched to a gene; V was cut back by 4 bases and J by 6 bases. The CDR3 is CASSLRTSGRGEQYF. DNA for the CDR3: TGTGCCAGCAGCCTCCGGACTAGCGGGAGAGGCGAGCAGTACTTC.

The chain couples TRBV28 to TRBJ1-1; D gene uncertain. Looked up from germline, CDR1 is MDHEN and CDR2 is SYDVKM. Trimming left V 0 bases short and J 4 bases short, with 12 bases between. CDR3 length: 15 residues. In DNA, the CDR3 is TGTGCCAGCAGTTTATGGGGCAGGCCCAGCACTGAAGCTTTCTTT. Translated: CASSLWGRPSTEAFF.

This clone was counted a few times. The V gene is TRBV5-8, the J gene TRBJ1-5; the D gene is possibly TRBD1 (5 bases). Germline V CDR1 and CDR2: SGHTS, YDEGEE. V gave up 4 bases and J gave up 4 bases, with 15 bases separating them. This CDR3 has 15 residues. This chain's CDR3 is CASSGQGNPNQPQHF. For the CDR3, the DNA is TGTGCCAGCAGCGGGCAGGGAAACCCAAATCAGCCCCAGCATTTT.

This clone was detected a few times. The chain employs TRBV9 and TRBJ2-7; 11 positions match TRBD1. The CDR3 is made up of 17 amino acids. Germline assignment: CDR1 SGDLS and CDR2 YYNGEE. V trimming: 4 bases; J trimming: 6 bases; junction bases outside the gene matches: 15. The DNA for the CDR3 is TGTGCCAGCAGCCCCCAACACCGGGACAGGGGGATACCCGAGCAGTACTTC. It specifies CASSPQHRDRGIPEQYF.

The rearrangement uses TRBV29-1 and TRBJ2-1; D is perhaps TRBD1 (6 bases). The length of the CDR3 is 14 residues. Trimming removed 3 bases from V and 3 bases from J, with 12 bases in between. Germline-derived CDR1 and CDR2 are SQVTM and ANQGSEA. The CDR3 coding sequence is TGCAGCGTTGAGCCGAGGGACAACTACAATGAGCAGTTCTTC. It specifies CSVEPRDNYNEQFF.

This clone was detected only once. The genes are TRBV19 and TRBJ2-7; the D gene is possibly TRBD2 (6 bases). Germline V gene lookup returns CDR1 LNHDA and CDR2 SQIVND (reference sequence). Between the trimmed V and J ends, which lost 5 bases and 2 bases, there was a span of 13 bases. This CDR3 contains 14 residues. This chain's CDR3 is CASSSKAGPYEQYF. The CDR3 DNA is TGTGCCAGTAGTTCAAAAGCGGGCCCCTACGAGCAGTACTTC.

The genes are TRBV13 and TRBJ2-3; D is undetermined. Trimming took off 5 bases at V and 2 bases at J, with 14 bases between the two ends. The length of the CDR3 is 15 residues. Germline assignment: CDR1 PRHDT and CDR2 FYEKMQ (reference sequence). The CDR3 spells CASSRRGFSTDTQYF. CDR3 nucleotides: TGTGCCAGCAGCCGCCGTGGCTTTTCCACAGATACGCAGTATTTT. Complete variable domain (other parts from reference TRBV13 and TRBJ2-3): AAGVIQSPRHLIKEKRETATLKCYPIPRHDTVYWYQQGPGQDPQFLISFYEKMQSDKGSIPDRFSAQQFSDYHSELNMSSLELGDSALYFCASSRRGFSTDTQYFGPGTRLTVL.

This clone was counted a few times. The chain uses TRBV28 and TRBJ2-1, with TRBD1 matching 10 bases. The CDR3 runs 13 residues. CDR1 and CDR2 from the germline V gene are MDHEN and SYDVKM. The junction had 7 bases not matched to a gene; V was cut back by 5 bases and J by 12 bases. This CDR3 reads CASSLEGDRGQFF. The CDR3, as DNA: TGTGCCAGCAGTCTCGAGGGGGACAGGGGGCAGTTCTTC.

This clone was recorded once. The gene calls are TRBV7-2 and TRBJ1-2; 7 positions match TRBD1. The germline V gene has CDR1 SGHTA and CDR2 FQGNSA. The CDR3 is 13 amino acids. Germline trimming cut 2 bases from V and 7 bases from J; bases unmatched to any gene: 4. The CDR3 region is CASSLPGTVGYTF. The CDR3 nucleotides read TGTGCCAGCAGCTTACCCGGGACAGTTGGCTACACCTTC. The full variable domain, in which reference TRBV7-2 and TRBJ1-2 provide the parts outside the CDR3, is GAGVSQSPSNKVTEKGKDVELRCDPISGHTALYWYRQSLGQGLEFLIYFQGNSAPDKSGLPSDRFSAERTGGSVSTLTIQRTQQEDSAVYLCASSLPGTVGYTFGSGTRLTVV.

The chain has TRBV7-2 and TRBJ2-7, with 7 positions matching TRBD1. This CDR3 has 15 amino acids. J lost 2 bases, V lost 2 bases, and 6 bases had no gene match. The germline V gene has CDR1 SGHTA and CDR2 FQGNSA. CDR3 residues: CASSLRDSTTYEQYF. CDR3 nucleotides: TGTGCCAGCAGCTTAAGGGACAGTACAACCTACGAGCAGTACTTC.

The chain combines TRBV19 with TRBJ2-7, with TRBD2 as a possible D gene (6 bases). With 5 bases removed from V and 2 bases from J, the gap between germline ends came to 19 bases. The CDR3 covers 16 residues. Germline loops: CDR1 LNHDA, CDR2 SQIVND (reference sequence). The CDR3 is CASSSGVGGAPYEQYF. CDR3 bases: TGTGCCAGTAGTTCCGGGGTTGGCGGGGCCCCCTACGAGCAGTACTTC.

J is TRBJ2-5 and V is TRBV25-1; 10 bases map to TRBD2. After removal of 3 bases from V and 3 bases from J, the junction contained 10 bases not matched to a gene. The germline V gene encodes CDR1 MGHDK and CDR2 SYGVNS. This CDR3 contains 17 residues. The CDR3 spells CASSDPTEGTSEETQYF. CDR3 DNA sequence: TGTGCCAGCAGTGACCCGACAGAAGGGACTAGCGAAGAGACCCAGTACTTC.

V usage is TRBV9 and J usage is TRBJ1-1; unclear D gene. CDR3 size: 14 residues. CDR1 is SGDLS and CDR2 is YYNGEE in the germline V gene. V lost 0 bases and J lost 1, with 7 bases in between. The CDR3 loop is CASSVAGENTEAFF. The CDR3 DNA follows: TGTGCCAGCAGCGTAGCTGGAGAGAACACTGAAGCTTTCTTT.

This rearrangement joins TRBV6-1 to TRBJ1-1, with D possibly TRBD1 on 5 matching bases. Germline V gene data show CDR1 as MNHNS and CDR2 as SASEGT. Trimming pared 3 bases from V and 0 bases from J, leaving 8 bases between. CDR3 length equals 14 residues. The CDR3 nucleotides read TGTGCCAGCAGTGACCTGGACATGAACACTGAAGCTTTCTTT. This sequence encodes CASSDLDMNTEAFF.

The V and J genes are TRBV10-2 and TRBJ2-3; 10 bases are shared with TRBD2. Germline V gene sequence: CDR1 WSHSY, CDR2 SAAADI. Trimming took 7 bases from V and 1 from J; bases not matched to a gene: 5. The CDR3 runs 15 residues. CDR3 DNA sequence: TGCGCCAGCACTTCAGCGGGAGGGCGCACAGATACGCAGTATTTT. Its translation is CASTSAGGRTDTQYF.

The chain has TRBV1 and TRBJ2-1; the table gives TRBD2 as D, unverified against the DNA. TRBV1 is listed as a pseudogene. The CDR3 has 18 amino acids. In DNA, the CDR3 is TGCACCAGCAGCCAAAGTATCTCGCGGGAGAGCTGGGAAAATGAGCAGTTCTTC. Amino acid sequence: CTSSQSISRESWENEQFF.

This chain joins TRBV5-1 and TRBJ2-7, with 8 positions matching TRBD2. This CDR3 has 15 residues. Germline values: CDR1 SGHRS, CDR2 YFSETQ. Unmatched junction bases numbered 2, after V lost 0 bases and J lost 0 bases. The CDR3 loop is CASSLVLAGSYEQYF. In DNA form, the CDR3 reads TGCGCCAGCAGCTTGGTGCTAGCGGGCTCCTACGAGCAGTACTTC.

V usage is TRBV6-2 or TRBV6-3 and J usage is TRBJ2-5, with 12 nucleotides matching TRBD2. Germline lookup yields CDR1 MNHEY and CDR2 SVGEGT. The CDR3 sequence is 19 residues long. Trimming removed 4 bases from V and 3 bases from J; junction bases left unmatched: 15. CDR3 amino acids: CASSLRRLDPSGREETQYF. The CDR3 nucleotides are TGTGCCAGCAGTTTGAGGCGGCTCGACCCTAGCGGGAGGGAAGAGACCCAGTACTTC.

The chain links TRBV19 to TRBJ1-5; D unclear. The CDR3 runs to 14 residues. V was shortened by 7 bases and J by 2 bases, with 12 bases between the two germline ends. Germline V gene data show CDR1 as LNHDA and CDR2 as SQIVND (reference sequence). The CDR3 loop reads CASTPFPGNQPQHF. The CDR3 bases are TGTGCCAGTACCCCGTTCCCGGGCAATCAGCCCCAGCATTTT.